The source of this TCR beta chain is a study of blood T cell repertoires in COVID-19. Study-wide context: Acute and convalescent COVID-19 specimens originated in the United States, Italy and Spain. In each case, the material was cDNA or gDNA derived from T cells, B-cell-depleted T cells, or PBMCs.

Profiled with immunoSEQ multiplex PCR; TCRdb holds only in-frame clones, not every one. Altogether 200,000 to 300,000 clones are present, 80% to 90% being singletons, with the ten largest covering 4.2%. In germline, CDR1 is LGHDT, CDR2 YNNKEL (reference sequence). Trimming removed 8 bases from V and 0 bases from J, with 7 bases in between. The CDR3 consists of 12 residues. The sequenced sample was peripheral blood. The chain recombines TRBV3-1 (or the pseudogene TRBV3-2) with TRBJ1-1; no firm D call. This TCR was recovered from a man aged 55 to 70 with acute or convalescent COVID-19. The CDR3 loop reads CASGLLNTEAFF. CDR3 bases: TGTGCCAGCGGCCTATTGAACACTGAAGCTTTCTTT.